This is a list of T cell receptor beta chains from one sample in a study of early T cells in non-severe SARS-CoV-2 infection. TCRdb called the 5' RACE reads again in MiXCR, with one record for every CDR3 protein. This sample has about 83,000 distinct CDR3 sequences, with approximately 14% found just once. Sequenced: whole blood. The receptors were gathered from an adult who was a healthcare worker with PCR-confirmed SARS-CoV-2 infection or an uninfected control (not recorded which). Each CDR3 is given with its conserved first and last residue. The D gene is left open where the match is weak. Rows give clone size only sometimes, using once, few, many, or a class for an expanded clone.

clone_size	v_call	d_call	j_call	cdr3_aa	cdr3_nt
few	TRBV3-1	-	TRBJ2-1	CASSQEVASSNEQFF	TGTGCCAGCAGCCAAGAGGTAGCTTCAAGCAATGAGCAGTTCTTC
many	TRBV7-9	-	TRBJ2-1	CASSLLGLYNEQFF	TGTGCCAGCAGCTTATTGGGGCTCTACAATGAGCAGTTCTTC
few	TRBV15	TRBD1	TRBJ1-1	CATTAGTGMNTEAFF	TGTGCCACCACAGCCGGGACAGGTATGAACACTGAAGCTTTCTTT
many	TRBV6-5	-	TRBJ1-2	CASSYSPGSRGGYTF	TGTGCCAGCAGTTACTCTCCAGGGAGTAGGGGTGGCTACACCTTC
-	TRBV30	-	TRBJ2-5	CAWSVGTGETQYF	TGTGCCTGGAGTGTGGGCACTGGGGAGACCCAGTACTTC
-	TRBV20-1	-	TRBJ1-6	CSARGVSSYNSPLHF	TGCAGTGCTAGGGGCGTGAGCTCCTATAATTCACCCCTCCACTTT
-	TRBV29-1	-	TRBJ1-2	CSVGRRQAINNNYGYTF	TGCAGCGTTGGTCGCCGACAGGCCATAAATAATAACTATGGCTACACCTTC
few	TRBV18	-	TRBJ2-2	CASSHNTGELFF	TGTGCCAGCTCGCACAACACCGGGGAGCTGTTTTTT
-	TRBV19	TRBD2	TRBJ2-3	CASSTRTSSGKDTQYF	TGTGCCAGTAGTACCCGGACTAGCTCCGGCAAAGATACGCAGTATTTT
-	TRBV20-1	-	TRBJ2-1	CSARELRLEGNEQFF	TGCAGTGCTAGAGAGTTGAGACTAGAGGGGAATGAGCAGTTCTTC
many	TRBV4-2	-	TRBJ2-3	CASSQGVASTDTQYF	TGTGCCAGCAGCCAAGGAGTAGCTTCAACGGATACGCAGTATTTT
few	TRBV29-1	TRBD1	TRBJ2-1	CSASSIGQGMIDEQFF	TGCAGCGCTTCGTCTATTGGACAGGGAATGATTGATGAGCAGTTCTTC
few	TRBV7-2	-	TRBJ2-1	CASRRNRGVVDNEQFF	TGTGCCAGCAGACGAAATAGAGGGGTCGTTGACAATGAGCAGTTCTTC
few	TRBV2	-	TRBJ2-2	CASSDRSTLNTGELFF	TGTGCCAGCAGTGACAGGTCCACTCTCAACACCGGGGAGCTGTTTTTT
-	TRBV5-1	-	TRBJ2-2	CASRPRTGDTGELFF	TGCGCCAGCAGACCTAGGACTGGAGACACCGGGGAGCTGTTTTTT
many	TRBV20-1	-	TRBJ2-1	CSAPQNQYNEQFF	TGCAGTGCTCCCCAGAATCAGTACAATGAGCAGTTCTTC
-	TRBV9	-	TRBJ1-2	CASSVGEGLIYGYTF	TGTGCCAGCAGCGTAGGGGAGGGGTTGATCTATGGCTACACCTTC
many	TRBV6-2/TRBV6-3	-	TRBJ2-2	CASRPTGTGELFF	TGTGCCAGCAGGCCTACAGGTACCGGGGAGCTGTTTTTT
many	TRBV7-9	TRBD1	TRBJ2-7	CASSLVRDRGRHEQYF	TGTGCCAGCAGCTTAGTCCGGGACAGGGGGCGACACGAGCAGTACTTC
few	TRBV14	-	TRBJ2-7	CASSQCEQYF	TGTGCCAGCAGCCAATGCGAGCAGTACTTC
many	TRBV20-1	-	TRBJ2-2	CSAAGPRYAGELFF	TGCAGTGCTGCGGGACCGCGATACGCCGGGGAGCTGTTTTTT
many	TRBV6-6	-	TRBJ2-1	CASSYLNEQFF	TGTGCCAGCAGTTACCTGAATGAGCAGTTCTTC
many	TRBV5-1	TRBD1	TRBJ2-1	CASSIQGALYNEQFF	TGCGCCAGCAGCATACAGGGGGCCCTTTACAATGAGCAGTTCTTC
few	TRBV13	TRBD2	TRBJ2-5	CASTGGASGTQETQYF	TGTGCCAGCACCGGAGGGGCTAGCGGGACACAAGAGACCCAGTACTTC
-	TRBV20-1	-	TRBJ2-7	CSARSLADPKVVQYF	TGCAGTGCTAGATCCTTGGCGGATCCAAAAGTGGTGCAGTACTTC
-	TRBV7-2	TRBD2	TRBJ2-1	CASSLRAGGYNEQFF	TGTGCCAGCAGCTTACGAGCGGGGGGATACAATGAGCAGTTCTTC
few	TRBV29-1	-	TRBJ2-5	CSVEYVFAQETQYF	TGCAGCGTTGAGTATGTCTTCGCTCAAGAGACCCAGTACTTC